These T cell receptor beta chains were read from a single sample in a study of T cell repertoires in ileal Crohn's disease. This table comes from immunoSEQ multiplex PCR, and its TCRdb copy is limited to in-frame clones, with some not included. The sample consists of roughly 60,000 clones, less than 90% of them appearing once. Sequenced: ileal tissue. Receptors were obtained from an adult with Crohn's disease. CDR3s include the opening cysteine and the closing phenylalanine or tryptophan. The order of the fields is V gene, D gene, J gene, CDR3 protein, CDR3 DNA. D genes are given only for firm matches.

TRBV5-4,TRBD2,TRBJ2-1,CASSPGTSGNSYNEQFF,TGTGCCAGCAGCCCCGGGACTAGCGGGAACTCCTACAATGAGCAGTTCTTC
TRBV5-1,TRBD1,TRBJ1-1,CASSLDRDVTEAFF,TGCGCCAGCAGCCTGGACAGGGATGTGACTGAAGCTTTCTTT
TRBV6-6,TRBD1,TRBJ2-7,CASSGQGFYEQYF,TGTGCCAGCAGTGGACAGGGATTCTACGAGCAGTACTTC
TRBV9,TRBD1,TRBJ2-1,CASSVFTGGLDEQFF,TGTGCCAGCAGCGTTTTTACAGGGGGCTTGGATGAGCAGTTCTTC
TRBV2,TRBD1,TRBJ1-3,CASFARGGENTIYF,TGTGCCAGCTTCGCCCGAGGGGGCGAAAACACCATATATTTT
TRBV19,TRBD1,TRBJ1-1,CATRQGQYTEAFF,TGTGCCACCCGACAGGGTCAGTACACTGAAGCTTTCTTT
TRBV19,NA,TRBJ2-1,CASRKRGNEGNEQFF,TGTGCCAGTAGGAAGCGAGGGAATGAGGGCAATGAGCAGTTCTTC
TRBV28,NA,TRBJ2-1,CATSRGTLAIYNEQFF,TGTGCCACCTCGAGGGGAACACTAGCTATATACAATGAGCAGTTCTTC
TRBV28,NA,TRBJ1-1,CASSFGAMNTEAFF,TGTGCCAGCAGTTTCGGTGCAATGAACACTGAAGCTTTCTTT
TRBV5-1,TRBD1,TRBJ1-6,CASSYGTGYNSPLHF,TGCGCCAGCAGCTACGGGACAGGGTACAATTCACCCCTCCACTTT
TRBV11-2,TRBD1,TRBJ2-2,CASSLPIGQGNANTGELFF,TGTGCCAGCAGCTTGCCCATAGGACAGGGAAACGCGAACACCGGGGAGCTGTTTTTT
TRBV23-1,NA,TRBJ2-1,CASTPSSGDNEQFF,TGCGCCAGCACCCCTAGCTCGGGTGACAATGAGCAGTTCTTC